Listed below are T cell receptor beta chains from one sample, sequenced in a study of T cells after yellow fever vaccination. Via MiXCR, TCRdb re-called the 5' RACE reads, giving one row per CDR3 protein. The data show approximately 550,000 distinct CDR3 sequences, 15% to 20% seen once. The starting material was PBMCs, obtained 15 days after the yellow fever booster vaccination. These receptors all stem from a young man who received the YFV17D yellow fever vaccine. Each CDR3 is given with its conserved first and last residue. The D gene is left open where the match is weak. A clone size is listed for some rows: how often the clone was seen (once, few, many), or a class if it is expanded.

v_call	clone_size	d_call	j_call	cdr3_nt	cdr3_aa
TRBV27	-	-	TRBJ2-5	TGTGCCAGCAGTACAAGACTGGGCGGGACCCAGTACTTC	CASSTRLGGTQYF
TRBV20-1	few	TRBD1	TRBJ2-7	TGCAGTGCTGCCCAGGGGACAGGGCGTCTCGAGCAGTACTTC	CSAAQGTGRLEQYF
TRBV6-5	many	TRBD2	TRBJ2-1	TGTGCCAGCCAGCGGGATAGCTCCTACAATGAGCAGTTCTTC	CASQRDSSYNEQFF
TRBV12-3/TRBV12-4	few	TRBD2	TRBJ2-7	TGTGCCAGCAAACTCCTAATTATAGCGGGAGATTCCTACGAGCAGTACTTC	CASKLLIIAGDSYEQYF
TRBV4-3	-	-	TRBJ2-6	TGCGCCAGCAGCCTAAGTGGCACCGAGAGCTCTGGGGCCAACGTCCTGACTTTC	CASSLSGTESSGANVLTF
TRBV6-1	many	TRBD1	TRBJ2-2	TGTGCCAGCGACAGGGGGAACACCGGGGAGCTGTTTTTT	CASDRGNTGELFF
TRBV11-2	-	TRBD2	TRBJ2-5	TGTGCCAGCAGCTCCCCGGGGAGGGGTAGAGAGACCCAGTACTTC	CASSSPGRGRETQYF
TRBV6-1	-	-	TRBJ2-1	TGTGCCAGCAGGCCCGTGGGGAGGTGGTACAATGAGCAGTTCTTC	CASRPVGRWYNEQFF
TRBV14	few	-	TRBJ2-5	TGTGCCAGCAGCCAAGATTCTCGGCTGATAAGACAAGAGACCCAGTACTTC	CASSQDSRLIRQETQYF
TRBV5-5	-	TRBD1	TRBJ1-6	TGTGCCAGCACCCCTTGGCAGGGGGCTGAATCACCCCTCCACTTT	CASTPWQGAESPLHF
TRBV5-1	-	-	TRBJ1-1	TGCGCCAGCAGCTCTCTGTCCGACTGGATGAACACTGAAGCTTTCTTT	CASSSLSDWMNTEAFF
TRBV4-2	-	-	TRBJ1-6	TGTGCCAGCAGCCAGATAAAGGGGTTGAATTCACCCCTCCACTTT	CASSQIKGLNSPLHF
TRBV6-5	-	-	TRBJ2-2	TGTGCCAGCAGTTTCAATGACGGGGAGCTGTTTTTT	CASSFNDGELFF
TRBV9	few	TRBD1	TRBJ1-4	TGTGCCAGCAGCCCCCGGACAGGGGGTTATGCTAATGAAAAACTGTTTTTT	CASSPRTGGYANEKLFF
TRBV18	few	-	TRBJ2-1	TGTGCCAGCTCACCACCGCCTCAGGGTGTCAATGAGCAGTTCTTC	CASSPPPQGVNEQFF
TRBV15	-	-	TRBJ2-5	TGTGCCACCAGCAGAGAGGGACTCCAAGAGACCCAGTACTTC	CATSREGLQETQYF
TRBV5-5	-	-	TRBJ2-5	TGTGCCAGCAGTCAGGACGTGGAGACCCAGTACTTC	CASSQDVETQYF
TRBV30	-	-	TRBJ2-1	TGTGCCTGGAGTGCCCCCTCTACAGGGTGGTCGGACAATGAGCAGTTCTTC	CAWSAPSTGWSDNEQFF
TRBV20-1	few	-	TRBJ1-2	TGCAGTGCCGACAGTTTAGGCTACACCTTC	CSADSLGYTF
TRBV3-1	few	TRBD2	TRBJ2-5	TGTGCCAGCAGCCGACTAGCGGGAGTAGAGACCCAGTACTTC	CASSRLAGVETQYF
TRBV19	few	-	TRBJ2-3	TGTGCCAGTAGTATAGCTGGGTGGACAATCACAGATACGCAGTATTTT	CASSIAGWTITDTQYF
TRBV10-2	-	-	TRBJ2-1	TGCGCCAGCAGGGGGGGGACATTCTATGAGCAGTTCTTC	CASRGGTFYEQFF
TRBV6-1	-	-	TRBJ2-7	TGTGCCAGCAGTCGTCTACAGGCGTACGAGCAGTACTTC	CASSRLQAYEQYF
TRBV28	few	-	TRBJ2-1	TGTGCCAGCAGCTCTCCGGGCACCGGACTAATCTTC	CASSSPGTGLIF
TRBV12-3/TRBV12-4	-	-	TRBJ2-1	TGTGCCAGTGGACCGATACTGGGCCAGCAGTTCTTC	CASGPILGQQFF
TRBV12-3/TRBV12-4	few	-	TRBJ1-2	TGTGCCAGCAGTTCCGCGGGGGCTAACTATGGCTACACCTTC	CASSSAGANYGYTF
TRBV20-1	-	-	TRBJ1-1	TGCAGTGCCGGGGCGGGGGACACTGAAGCTTTCTTT	CSAGAGDTEAFF
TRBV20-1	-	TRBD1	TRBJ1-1	TGCAGTGCCTCACAGGGGAGGAGTGAAGCTTTCTTT	CSASQGRSEAFF